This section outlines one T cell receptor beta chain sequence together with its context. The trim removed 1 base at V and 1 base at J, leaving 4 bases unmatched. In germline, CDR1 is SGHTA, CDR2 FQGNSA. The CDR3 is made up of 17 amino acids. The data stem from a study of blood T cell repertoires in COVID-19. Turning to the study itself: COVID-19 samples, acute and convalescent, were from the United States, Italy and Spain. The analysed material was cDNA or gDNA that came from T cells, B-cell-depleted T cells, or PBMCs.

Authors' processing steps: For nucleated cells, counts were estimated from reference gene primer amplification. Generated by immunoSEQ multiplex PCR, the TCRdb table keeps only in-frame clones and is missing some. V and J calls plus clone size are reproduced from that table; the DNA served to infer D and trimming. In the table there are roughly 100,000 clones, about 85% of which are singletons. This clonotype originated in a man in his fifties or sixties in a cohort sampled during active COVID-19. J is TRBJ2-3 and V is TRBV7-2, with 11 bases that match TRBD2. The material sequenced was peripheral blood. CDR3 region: CASSLGLAGTRTDTQYF. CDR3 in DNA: TGTGCCAGCAGCTTAGGACTAGCGGGGACCCGCACAGATACGCAGTATTTT.